This T cell receptor beta chain was identified during a study of shared clonotypes between healthy human individuals. Study conclusions and caveats: The four-donor shared clonotypes exceeded non-shared clonotypes in generation probability, with non-shared ones scoring lower.

Concerning this clone itself: The target antigen is unknown.

Profiling relied on immunoSEQ multiplex PCR, and the TCRdb table lists in-frame clones only, not all of them. This table holds around 1.1 million clones, 60% to 80% found once. The junction had 2 bases not matched to a gene; V was cut back by 4 bases and J by 3 bases. CDR1 and CDR2 (germline): SGHNT, YENEEA. The CDR3 sequence is 14 residues long. V usage is TRBV11-3 and J usage is TRBJ2-7; 11 bases match TRBD1. The material sequenced was memory CD4+ T cells from PBMCs. The subset denotes: CD45RA-negative fraction. This TCR derives from a man younger than 30 in good health. Some clones in this sample may be carry-over from other donors' samples. The CDR3 loop is CASSSGTGGYEQYF. CDR3 nucleotides: TGTGCCAGCAGCTCCGGGACAGGGGGCTACGAGCAGTACTTC.